The 25 T cell receptor beta chains in this list originate from one sample, sequenced in a study of T-cell reconstitution after alpha-beta-depleted transplantation in children. Unique molecular identifiers were incorporated when the TCRbeta library was constructed. TCRdb re-called the PCR reads with MiXCR, one entry per CDR3 protein. The table includes about 280,000 distinct CDR3 sequences, around 10% detected once. The source material was peripheral blood, sampled 180 days after TCRalphabeta/CD19-depleted stem cell transplant. The receptors shown here come from a male patient between 2 and 10 years old who had a stem cell transplant for chronic granulomatous disease, so the T cells may come from the graft donor.

A remark on this clonotype: A read error is possible here, since a much larger clone lies one base away. The chain couples TRBV29-1 to TRBJ2-7; 9 positions match TRBD1. V lost 0 bases, J lost 2 bases, and 11 bases stayed unmatched. There are 17 residues in the CDR3. Germline CDR1 and CDR2: SQVTM and ANQGSEA. The CDR3 is CSVEDQQGTGLTYEQYF. CDR3 DNA sequence: TGCAGCGTTGAAGATCAACAGGGGACAGGGCTCACCTACGAGCAGTACTTC.

The table lists this clonotype with many counts. This chain joins TRBV5-1 and TRBJ2-3; a possible D gene is TRBD2 (5 bases). The CDR3 loop spans 20 amino acids. Germline-derived CDR1 and CDR2 are SGHRS and YFSETQ. The V end lost 0 bases, the J end lost 0 bases, and 23 bases lay between the germline ends. CDR3 in DNA: TGCGCCAGCAGCTTGGGATCTCGGAGCGGCTGGACTTCTAGCACAGATACGCAGTATTTT. Its translation: CASSLGSRSGWTSSTDTQYF.

Many counts were recorded for this clonotype. The V call is TRBV2, the J call TRBJ2-4; 7 bases line up with TRBD2. CDR3 length: 20 residues. Germline V gives CDR1 SNHLY, CDR2 FYNNEI. Unmatched junction bases numbered 20, after V lost 4 bases and J lost 2 bases. The CDR3 nucleotides are TGTGCCAGCAGTGGTAAGGCAGGGCGATACTGGACTAGTACCAAAAACATTCAGTACTTC. This encodes CASSGKAGRYWTSTKNIQYF.

This clonotype was observed at least ten times. The J gene is TRBJ1-3, the V gene TRBV12-3 or TRBV12-4, with a possible D match to TRBD1 (5 bases). V was shortened by 7 bases and J by 4 bases, with 14 bases between the two germline ends. The CDR3 loop spans 14 amino acids. The CDR3 DNA is TGTGCCAGCAAATTAGGGGCCTCCGGAAACACCATATATTTT. This codes for CASKLGASGNTIYF.

This clonotype was picked up many times. The CDR3 region is CASSPQPPRLAEQFF. CDR3 coding DNA: TGTGCCAGCTCCCCTCAACCCCCGAGACTAGCGGAGCAGTTCTTC. V is TRBV12-3 or TRBV12-4 and J is TRBJ2-1, with TRBD2 identical over 8 bases. V shed 8 bases, J shed 10 bases, and the junction held 16 bases outside the gene matches. This CDR3 is 15 amino acids long.

This clonotype was picked up a small number of times. The chain links TRBV12-3 or TRBV12-4 to TRBJ2-3, with a tentative D call TRBD1 (5 bases). The CDR3 runs to 17 residues. Deletions cut 6 bases from V and 3 bases from J, with 22 bases between. CDR3: CASSPWSPGSTTDTQYF. CDR3 coding DNA: TGTGCCAGCAGCCCCTGGTCCCCAGGGTCAACTACAGATACGCAGTATTTT.

About this clonotype: A much larger clone lies one base from this, so it may be a read error. The rearrangement uses TRBV15 and TRBJ2-1; 7 positions agree with TRBD2. The germline CDR1 and CDR2 sequences are LNHNV and YYDKDF (reference sequence). The CDR3 consists of 12 residues. The CDR3 here is CATRGDYNEQLF. Written as DNA, the CDR3 is TGTGCCACCAGAGGGGACTACAATGAGCAGCTCTTC.

This clonotype has a handful of counts. The CDR3 coding sequence is TGTGCCAGCAGCCCACGGAGGGCGAACACTGAAGCTTTCTTT. Residues: CASSPRRANTEAFF. V usage is TRBV7-9 and J usage is TRBJ1-1; no reliable D call. The V and J ends lost 5 bases and 1 base respectively, with 11 bases between them. CDR1 is SEHNR and CDR2 is FQNEAQ in the germline V gene (reference sequence). The length of the CDR3 is 14 residues.

As regards this clonotype: Possible read error: a much larger clone is one base away. This chain uses TRBV20-1 with TRBJ2-7; D gene unclear. Trimming shortened V by 0 bases and J by 5 bases, and 20 bases separated the two germline ends. CDR1 DFQATT and CDR2 SNEGSKA come from the germline V gene (reference sequence). This CDR3 has 16 amino acids. DNA for the CDR3: TGCAGTGCTAGAGATTCACGGCTAACCAAGTTCCACGAGCAGTACTTC. Translation: CSARDSRLTKFHEQYF.

This clonotype has a count of ten or more. The V call is TRBV20-1, the J call TRBJ2-5; 8 positions agree with TRBD1. CDR3 size: 15 residues. CDR1 DFQATT and CDR2 SNEGSKA come from the germline V gene (reference sequence). Trimming removed 5 bases from V and 1 base from J; junction bases left unmatched: 9. CDR3 nucleotides: TGCAGTGCTTTCACTCCGGGACAGGCCCAAGAGACCCAGTACTTC. This sequence encodes CSAFTPGQAQETQYF.

This clonotype was observed at least ten times. The V gene is TRBV9, the J gene TRBJ2-1; D tentatively reads TRBD1 or TRBD2 (5 bases each). This CDR3 region has 16 residues. V gave up 3 bases and J gave up 1 base, with 14 bases separating them. Germline CDR1 and CDR2: SGDLS and YYNGEE. CDR3 in DNA: TGTGCCAGCAGCGAGCCCCGGGACGGGTCCTACAATGAGCAGTTCTTC. Its translation: CASSEPRDGSYNEQFF.

Points on this clonotype: This may arise from a read error, as a much more abundant clone is one base away. The chain joins TRBV4-3 to TRBJ2-3; D gene unclear. This CDR3 contains 12 residues. The V gene's germline CDR1 is LGHNA and CDR2 YSLEER. Trimming left V 3 bases short and J 2 bases short, with 3 bases between. DNA for the CDR3: TGCGCCAGCAGCCACTTCACAGATACGCAGTATTTT. Amino acids: CASSHFTDTQYF.

This clonotype occurred many times. The rearrangement links TRBV12-3 or TRBV12-4 to TRBJ2-5; 7 nucleotides align to TRBD1. The CDR3 is 13 amino acids. V shed 6 bases and J 5 bases; nucleotides not matched to a gene: 6. The CDR3 DNA is TGTGCCAGCAGCCTTGGACAGGCTGAGACCCAGTACTTC. Translated, it gives CASSLGQAETQYF.

This clonotype was seen repeatedly, ten times or more. This chain uses TRBV6-5 with TRBJ2-2; D is possibly TRBD2 (5 bases). The CDR3 covers 13 residues. Per the germline V gene, CDR1 is MNHEY and CDR2 is SVGAGI. Trimming stripped 2 bases from V and 10 bases from J, with 11 bases between. The DNA of the CDR3 is TGTGCCAGCAGTTACGGGAGCGTTTTGGAGCTGTTTTTT. This encodes CASSYGSVLELFF.

Ten or more counts support this clonotype. V gene TRBV29-1 combines with J gene TRBJ2-6; D possibly corresponds to TRBD2 (5 bases). Trimming removed 3 bases at V and 0 bases at J, with 9 bases between. This CDR3 region has 15 residues. CDR1 is SQVTM, CDR2 ANQGSEA, per germline. The CDR3, as DNA: TGCAGCGTTGAGGGAGACCGCTCTGGGGCCAACGTCCTGACTTTC. Translation: CSVEGDRSGANVLTF. Together with reference TRBV29-1 and TRBJ2-6, the CDR3 gives the full variable domain: SAVISQKPSRDICQRGTSLTIQCQVDSQVTMMFWYRQQPGQSLTLIATANQGSEATYESGFVIDKFPISRPNLTFSTLTVSNMSPEDSSIYLCSVEGDRSGANVLTFGAGSRLTVL.

Ten or more counts support this clonotype. The chain links TRBV20-1 to TRBJ2-1; no firm D call. V was clipped by 0 bases and J by 2 bases, with 14 bases between them. The CDR3 covers 16 residues. Germline lookup yields CDR1 DFQATT and CDR2 SNEGSKA (reference sequence). CDR3 nucleotides: TGCAGTGCTAGAGAAGAGTTCGGCCTCGCCTACAATGAGCAGTTCTTC. It encodes CSAREEFGLAYNEQFF.

This clonotype appeared many times. This rearrangement joins TRBV20-1 to TRBJ2-4, with D hard to call. Trimming left V 3 bases short and J 6 bases short, with 12 bases between. The germline V gene has CDR1 DFQATT and CDR2 SNEGSKA (reference sequence). This CDR3 comprises 13 residues. For the CDR3, the DNA is TGCAGTGCTAGTTATGGAGTCACAAACATTCAGTACTTC. This translates into CSASYGVTNIQYF.

This clonotype was detected many times. The rearrangement joins TRBV14 to TRBJ2-5; a weak D match, TRBD2 (6 bases). Between the trimmed V and J ends, which lost 1 base and 5 bases, there was a span of 8 bases. This CDR3 contains 13 residues. The germline V gene has CDR1 SGHDN and CDR2 FVKESK. The CDR3 region has the DNA TGTGCCAGCAGCCAAGGGAGGGTGGAGACCCAGTACTTC. Amino acid sequence: CASSQGRVETQYF.

This clonotype was counted at least ten times. This rearrangement joins TRBV6-5 to TRBJ2-2; possibly TRBD2 for D (6 bases). The CDR3 spans 16 residues. In germline, CDR1 is MNHEY, CDR2 SVGAGI. V was trimmed by 1 base and J by 4 bases, leaving 13 bases between them. CDR3 loop: CASSYLPRGPTGELFF. As DNA, the CDR3 is TGTGCCAGCAGTTACTTACCGCGGGGTCCCACCGGGGAGCTGTTTTTT.

This rearrangement joins TRBV6-5 to TRBJ2-1; TRBD2 might be the D (6 bases). This CDR3 has 17 residues. Trimming pared 2 bases from V and 0 bases from J, leaving 14 bases between. Germline V gene data show CDR1 as MNHEY and CDR2 as SVGAGI. The CDR3 sequence: CASSYGGDLSSYNEQFF. The CDR3 DNA reads as TGTGCCAGCAGTTACGGCGGGGATTTGAGCTCCTACAATGAGCAGTTCTTC.

In this sample, this clonotype turned up many times. The V and J genes are TRBV5-1 and TRBJ2-7; D might be TRBD1 (6 bases). This CDR3 has 13 amino acids. Germline CDR1 and CDR2: SGHRS and YFSETQ. The V end lost 5 bases, the J end lost 7 bases, and 16 bases lay between the germline ends. CDR3 sequence: CASSRAGEREQYF. The CDR3 nucleotides read TGCGCCAGCAGTCGGGCAGGGGAAAGGGAGCAGTACTTC.

This clonotype was recorded at least ten times. The chain joins TRBV28 to TRBJ2-1, with 8 positions matching TRBD1. Per germline, CDR1 MDHEN and CDR2 SYDVKM. J lost 9 bases, V lost 6 bases, and 7 bases had no gene match. The CDR3 loop spans 13 amino acids. CDR3 DNA: TGTGCCAGCAGCCAAAGGACAGGGAGTGAGCAGTTCTTC. It specifies CASSQRTGSEQFF.

This clonotype has ten or more counts. The V call is TRBV20-1, the J call TRBJ2-1, with 9 bases that match TRBD1. Germline CDR1 reads DFQATT; CDR2 reads SNEGSKA (reference sequence). The CDR3 extends over 15 amino acids. V lost 3 bases, J lost 8 bases, and 11 bases stayed unmatched. The CDR3 sequence is CSARAGTGNLYEQFF. CDR3 nucleotides: TGCAGTGCTAGGGCAGGGACAGGGAATCTGTATGAGCAGTTCTTC.

At least ten counts were recorded for this clonotype. The CDR3 nucleotides read TGCGCCAGCAGCCAAGACGGGACTGACTCCTACGAGCAGTACTTC. This codes for CASSQDGTDSYEQYF. The gene calls are TRBV4-3 and TRBJ2-7; possibly TRBD2 for D (6 bases). V was pared by 0 bases and J by 0 bases, with 9 bases between. Germline V lookup: CDR1 LGHNA, CDR2 YSLEER. CDR3 length equals 15 residues.

In this sample, this clonotype turned up many times. The V call is TRBV4-3, the J call TRBJ1-3; 8 bases match TRBD1. This CDR3 is built from 15 residues. V lost 4 bases to trimming and J lost 4 bases; unmatched junction nucleotides: 6. Looked up from germline, CDR1 is LGHNA and CDR2 is YSLEER. The CDR3 reads CASSPSTGGGNTIYF. The CDR3 DNA follows: TGCGCCAGCAGCCCGTCTACAGGGGGGGGAAACACCATATATTTT.